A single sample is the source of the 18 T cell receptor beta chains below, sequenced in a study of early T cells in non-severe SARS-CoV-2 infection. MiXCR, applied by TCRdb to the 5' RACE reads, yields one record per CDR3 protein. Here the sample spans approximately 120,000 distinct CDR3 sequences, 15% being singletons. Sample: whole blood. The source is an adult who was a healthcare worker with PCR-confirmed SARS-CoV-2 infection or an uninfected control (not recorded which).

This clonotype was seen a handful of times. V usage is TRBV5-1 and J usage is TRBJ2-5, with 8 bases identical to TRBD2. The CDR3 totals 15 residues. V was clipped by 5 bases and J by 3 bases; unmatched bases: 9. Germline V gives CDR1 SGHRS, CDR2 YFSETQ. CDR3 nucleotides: TGCGCCAGCAGAGAAAGCGGGGGAATTAAAGAGACCCAGTACTTC. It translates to CASRESGGIKETQYF.

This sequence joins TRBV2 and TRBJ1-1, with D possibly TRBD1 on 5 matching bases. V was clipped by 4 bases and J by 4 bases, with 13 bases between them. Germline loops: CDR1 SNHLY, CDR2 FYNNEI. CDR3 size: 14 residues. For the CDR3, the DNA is TGTGCCAGCAGTGTCCGGGGGGTTCTCACTGAAGCTTTCTTT. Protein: CASSVRGVLTEAFF.

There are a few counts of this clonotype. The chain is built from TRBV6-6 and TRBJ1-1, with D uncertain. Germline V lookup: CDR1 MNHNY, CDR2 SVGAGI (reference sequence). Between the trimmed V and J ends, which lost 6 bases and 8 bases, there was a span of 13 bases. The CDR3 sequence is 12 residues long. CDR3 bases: TGTGCCAGCAGCCCACAAGTTCCAGAAGCTTTCTTT. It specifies CASSPQVPEAFF.

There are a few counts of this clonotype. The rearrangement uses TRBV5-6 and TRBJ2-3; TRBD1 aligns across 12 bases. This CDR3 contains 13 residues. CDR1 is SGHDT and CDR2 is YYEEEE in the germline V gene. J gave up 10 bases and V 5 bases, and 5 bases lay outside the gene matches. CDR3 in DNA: TGTGCCAGCAGTTGGGACAGGGGGCAATCGCAGTATTTT. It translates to CASSWDRGQSQYF.

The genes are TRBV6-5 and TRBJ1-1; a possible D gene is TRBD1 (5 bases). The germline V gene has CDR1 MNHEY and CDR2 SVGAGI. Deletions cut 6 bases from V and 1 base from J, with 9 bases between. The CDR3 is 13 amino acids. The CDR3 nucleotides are TGTGCCAGCAGCTCCGGACAGAACACTGAAGCTTTCTTT. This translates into CASSSGQNTEAFF.

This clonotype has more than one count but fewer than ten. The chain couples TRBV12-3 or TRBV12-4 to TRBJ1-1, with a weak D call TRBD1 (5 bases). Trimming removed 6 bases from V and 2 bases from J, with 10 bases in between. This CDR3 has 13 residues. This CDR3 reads CASRTTANTEAFF. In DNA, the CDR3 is TGTGCCAGCAGAACGACAGCCAACACTGAAGCTTTCTTT.

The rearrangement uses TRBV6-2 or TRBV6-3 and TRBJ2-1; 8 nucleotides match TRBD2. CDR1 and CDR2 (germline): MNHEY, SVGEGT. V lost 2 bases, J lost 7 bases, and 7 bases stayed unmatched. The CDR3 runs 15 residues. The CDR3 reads CASSYQRGRWNEQFF. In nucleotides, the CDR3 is TGTGCCAGCAGTTACCAGCGGGGGAGGTGGAATGAGCAGTTCTTC.

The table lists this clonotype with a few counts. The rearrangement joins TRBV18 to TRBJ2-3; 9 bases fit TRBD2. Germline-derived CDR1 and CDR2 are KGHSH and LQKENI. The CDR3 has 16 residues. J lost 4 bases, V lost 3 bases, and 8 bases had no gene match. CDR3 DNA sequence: TGTGCCAGCTCACCCCCCCGTAGCGGGGGAGCAGATACGCAGTATTTT. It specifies CASSPPRSGGADTQYF.

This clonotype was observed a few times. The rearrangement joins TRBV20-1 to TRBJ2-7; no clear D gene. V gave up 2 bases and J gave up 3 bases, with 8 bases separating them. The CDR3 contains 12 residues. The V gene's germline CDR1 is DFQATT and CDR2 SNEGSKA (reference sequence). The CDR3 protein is CSARTPLYEQYF. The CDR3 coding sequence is TGCAGTGCTAGAACTCCCCTCTACGAGCAGTACTTC.

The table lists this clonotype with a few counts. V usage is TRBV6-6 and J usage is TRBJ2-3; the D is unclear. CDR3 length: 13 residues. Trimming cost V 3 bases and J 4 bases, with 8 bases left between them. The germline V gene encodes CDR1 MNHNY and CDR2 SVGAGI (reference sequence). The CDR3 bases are TGTGCCAGCAGTTATCTAGAAGCAGATACGCAGTATTTT. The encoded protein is CASSYLEADTQYF.

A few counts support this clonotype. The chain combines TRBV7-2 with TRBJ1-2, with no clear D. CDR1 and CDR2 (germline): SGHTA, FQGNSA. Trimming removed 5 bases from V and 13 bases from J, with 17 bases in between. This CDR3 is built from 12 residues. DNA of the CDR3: TGTGCCAGCAGCCCGCTACCTCCAGACACCACCTTC. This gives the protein CASSPLPPDTTF.

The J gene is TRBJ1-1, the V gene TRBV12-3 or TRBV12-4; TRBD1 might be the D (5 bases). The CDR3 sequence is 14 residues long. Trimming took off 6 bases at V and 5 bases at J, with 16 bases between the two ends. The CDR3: CASSPSGTNTEAFF. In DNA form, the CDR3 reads TGTGCCAGCAGCCCATCCGGGACGAATACTGAAGCTTTCTTT.

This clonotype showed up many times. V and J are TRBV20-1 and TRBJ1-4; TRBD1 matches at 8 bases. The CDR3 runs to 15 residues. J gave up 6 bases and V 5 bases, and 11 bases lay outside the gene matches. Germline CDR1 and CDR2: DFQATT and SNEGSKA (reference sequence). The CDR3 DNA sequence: TGCAGTGCTCGGACCTTACAGGGGGTACATGAAAAACTGTTTTTT. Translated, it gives CSARTLQGVHEKLFF.

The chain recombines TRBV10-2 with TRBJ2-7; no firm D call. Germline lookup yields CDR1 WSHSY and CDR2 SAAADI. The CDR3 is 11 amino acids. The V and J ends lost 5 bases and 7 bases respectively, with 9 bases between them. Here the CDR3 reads CASSPRWEQYF. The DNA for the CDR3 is TGCGCCAGCAGTCCCCGCTGGGAGCAGTACTTC.

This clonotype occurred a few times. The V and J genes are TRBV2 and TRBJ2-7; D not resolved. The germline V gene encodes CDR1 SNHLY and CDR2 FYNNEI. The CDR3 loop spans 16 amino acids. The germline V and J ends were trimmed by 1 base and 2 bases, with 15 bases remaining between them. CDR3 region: CASSEDGPRAPYEQYF. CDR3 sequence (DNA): TGTGCCAGCAGTGAAGACGGCCCCCGGGCTCCCTACGAGCAGTACTTC.

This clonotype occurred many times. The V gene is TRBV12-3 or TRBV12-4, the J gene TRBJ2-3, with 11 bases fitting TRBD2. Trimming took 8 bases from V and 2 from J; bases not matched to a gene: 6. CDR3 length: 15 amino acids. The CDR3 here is CASPRGLADTDTQYF. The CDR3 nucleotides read TGTGCCAGCCCGAGGGGACTAGCGGACACAGATACGCAGTATTTT.

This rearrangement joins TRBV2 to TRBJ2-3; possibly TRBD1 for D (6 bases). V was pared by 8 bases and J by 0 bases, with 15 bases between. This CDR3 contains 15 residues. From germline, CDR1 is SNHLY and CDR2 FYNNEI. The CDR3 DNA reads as TGTGCCAGCGGATCGGACAGCCTGAGCACAGATACGCAGTATTTT. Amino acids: CASGSDSLSTDTQYF.

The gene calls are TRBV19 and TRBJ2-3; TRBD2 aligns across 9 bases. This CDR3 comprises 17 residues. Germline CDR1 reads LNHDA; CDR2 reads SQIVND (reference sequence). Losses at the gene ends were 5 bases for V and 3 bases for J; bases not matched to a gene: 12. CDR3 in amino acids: CASSDPILAGTTDTQYF. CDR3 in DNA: TGTGCCAGTAGTGATCCCATCCTAGCGGGGACGACAGATACGCAGTATTTT.